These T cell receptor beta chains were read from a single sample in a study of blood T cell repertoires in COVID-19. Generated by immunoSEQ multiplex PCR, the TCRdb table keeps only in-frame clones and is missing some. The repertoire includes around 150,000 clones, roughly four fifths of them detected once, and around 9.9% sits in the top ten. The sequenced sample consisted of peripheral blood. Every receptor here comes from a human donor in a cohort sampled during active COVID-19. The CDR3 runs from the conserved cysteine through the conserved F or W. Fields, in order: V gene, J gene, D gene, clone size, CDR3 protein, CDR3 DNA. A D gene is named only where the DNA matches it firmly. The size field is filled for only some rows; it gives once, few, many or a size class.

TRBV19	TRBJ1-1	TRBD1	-	CVTGGENTEAFF	TGTGTCACAGGGGGCGAGAACACTGAAGCTTTCTTT
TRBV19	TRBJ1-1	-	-	CASTTTGNTEAFF	TGTGCCAGTACGACCACGGGGAACACTGAAGCTTTCTTT
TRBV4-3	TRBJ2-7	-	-	CASSHRIDTSYEQYF	TGCGCCAGCAGCCACCGAATCGACACCTCCTACGAGCAGTACTTC
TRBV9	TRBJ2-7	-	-	CASSAQLVTEQYF	TGTGCCAGCAGCGCCCAACTAGTAACCGAGCAGTACTTC
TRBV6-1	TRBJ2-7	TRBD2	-	CASSAGSGGNSYEQYF	TGTGCCAGCAGTGCCGGCAGCGGGGGGAACTCCTACGAGCAGTACTTC
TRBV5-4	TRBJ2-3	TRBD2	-	CASSLTSGATDTQYF	TGTGCCAGCAGCTTGACTAGCGGGGCCACAGATACGCAGTATTTT
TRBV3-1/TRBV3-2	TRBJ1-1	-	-	CASSQVQGPEAFF	TGTGCCAGCAGCCAAGTACAGGGCCCAGAAGCTTTCTTT
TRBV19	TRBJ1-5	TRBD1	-	CASRLGQGDNQPQHF	TGTGCCAGTAGGTTGGGACAGGGCGACAATCAGCCCCAGCATTTT
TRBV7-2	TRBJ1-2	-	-	CASSVRRTNYGYTF	TGTGCCAGCAGCGTCCGCAGGACTAACTATGGCTACACCTTC
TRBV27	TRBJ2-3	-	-	CASTLQGTSTDTQYF	TGTGCCAGCACCCTACAGGGCACTAGCACAGATACGCAGTATTTT
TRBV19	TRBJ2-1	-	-	CASSIIGINGARGEQFF	TGTGCCAGTAGTATAATCGGGATAAACGGAGCCCGCGGTGAGCAGTTCTTC
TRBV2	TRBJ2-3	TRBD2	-	CASSDVASGKTDTQYF	TGTGCCAGCAGTGATGTGGCTAGCGGGAAAACAGATACGCAGTATTTT
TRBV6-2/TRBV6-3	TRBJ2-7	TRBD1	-	CASSYRQGVGEQYF	TGTGCCAGCAGTTACCGACAGGGCGTGGGCGAGCAGTACTTC
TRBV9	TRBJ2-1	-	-	CASSVPSTHEQFF	TGTGCCAGCAGCGTACCTAGCACGCATGAGCAGTTCTTC
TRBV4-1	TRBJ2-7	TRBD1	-	CASSQVLGQGKEQYF	TGCGCCAGCAGCCAAGTTTTGGGACAGGGGAAGGAGCAGTACTTC
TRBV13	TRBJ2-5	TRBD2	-	CASSRPGGVALGSETQYF	TGTGCCAGCAGCCGTCCGGGGGGAGTGGCCCTAGGGAGCGAGACCCAGTACTTC
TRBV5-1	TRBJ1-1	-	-	CASSLDKGFEAFF	TGCGCCAGCAGCCTCGACAAGGGGTTCGAAGCTTTCTTT
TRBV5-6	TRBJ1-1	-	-	CASSFKTFLTEAFF	TGTGCCAGCAGCTTTAAGACATTTCTCACTGAAGCTTTCTTT
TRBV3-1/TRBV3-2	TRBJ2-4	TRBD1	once	CASSQLTGVNIQYF	TGTGCCAGCAGCCAATTGACAGGGGTAAACATTCAGTACTTC
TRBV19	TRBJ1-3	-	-	CASSQKQGARSGNTIYF	TGTGCCAGTAGTCAAAAACAGGGAGCACGTTCTGGAAACACCATATATTTT
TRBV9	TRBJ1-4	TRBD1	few	CASSTGVYNEKLFF	TGTGCCAGCAGTACAGGGGTGTATAATGAAAAACTGTTTTTT
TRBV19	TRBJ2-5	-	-	CASSIPRETQYF	TGTGCCAGTAGTATCCCCCGGGAGACCCAGTACTTC
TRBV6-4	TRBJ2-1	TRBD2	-	CASSDSSLAGVERNEQFF	TGTGCCAGCAGTGACTCGAGTCTAGCGGGGGTGGAACGCAATGAGCAGTTCTTC
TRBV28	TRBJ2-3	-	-	CASSLDLGTDTQYF	TGTGCCAGCAGTTTAGACCTAGGCACAGATACGCAGTATTTT
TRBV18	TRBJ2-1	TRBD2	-	CASSPRASGTSYNEQFF	TGTGCCAGCTCACCCCGGGCTAGCGGGACATCCTACAATGAGCAGTTCTTC
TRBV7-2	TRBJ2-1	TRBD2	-	CASSIIAGGLGEQFF	TGTGCCAGCAGCATCATAGCGGGGGGGCTTGGTGAGCAGTTCTTC
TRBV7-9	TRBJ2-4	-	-	CASSLASGGLHIQYF	TGTGCCAGCAGCTTAGCGTCAGGGGGGTTGCACATTCAGTACTTC
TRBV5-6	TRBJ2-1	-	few	CASSSRIAAYNEQFF	TGTGCCAGCAGCTCCCGCATAGCGGCTTACAATGAGCAGTTCTTC
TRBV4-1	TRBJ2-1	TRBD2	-	CASRNFGGSSYNEQFF	TGCGCCAGCAGAAATTTCGGGGGGAGCTCCTACAATGAGCAGTTCTTC
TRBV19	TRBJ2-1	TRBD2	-	CASRSGENNEQFF	TGTGCCAGTAGAAGCGGGGAAAACAATGAGCAGTTCTTC
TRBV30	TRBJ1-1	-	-	CAWRGVRGNTEAFF	TGTGCCTGGAGGGGGGTCAGGGGGAACACTGAAGCTTTCTTT
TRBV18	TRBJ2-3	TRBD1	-	CASSPLTLQGTATDTQYF	TGTGCCAGCTCACCTCTAACACTCCAGGGGACAGCGACAGATACGCAGTATTTT
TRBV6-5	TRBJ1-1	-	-	CASRLDSGRHTEAFF	TGTGCCAGCAGGTTGGACAGTGGGCGACACACTGAAGCTTTCTTT
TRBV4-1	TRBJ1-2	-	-	CASSQDRGGEDYGYTF	TGCGCCAGCAGCCAAGATCGTGGGGGCGAGGACTATGGCTACACCTTC
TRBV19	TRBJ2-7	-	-	CASSLAESSYEQYF	TGTGCCAGTTCATTGGCAGAAAGCTCCTACGAGCAGTACTTC
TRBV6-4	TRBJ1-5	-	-	CASSPDSGNQPQHF	TGTGCCAGCAGTCCCGACAGTGGCAATCAGCCCCAGCATTTT
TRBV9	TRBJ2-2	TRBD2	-	CASSVQAGGNTGELFF	TGTGCCAGCAGCGTACAAGCGGGGGGGAACACCGGGGAGCTGTTTTTT
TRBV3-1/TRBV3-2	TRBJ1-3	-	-	CASSRGGLDTIYF	TGTGCCAGCAGCCGAGGGGGATTGGACACCATATATTTT
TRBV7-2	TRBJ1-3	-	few	CASSLTVSGRISGNTIYF	TGTGCCAGCAGCTTAACGGTTTCCGGCAGGATCTCTGGAAACACCATATATTTT
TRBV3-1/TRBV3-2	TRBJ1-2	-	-	CASSPGAPGGYTF	TGTGCCAGCAGCCCTGGGGCCCCCGGTGGCTACACCTTC
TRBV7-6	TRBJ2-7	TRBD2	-	CASSPLAASYEQYF	TGTGCCAGCAGCCCACTAGCGGCCTCCTACGAGCAGTACTTC
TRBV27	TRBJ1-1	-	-	CASREPGIATEAFF	TGTGCCAGCAGGGAACCAGGGATTGCCACTGAAGCTTTCTTT
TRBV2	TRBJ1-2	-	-	CASSVEDNYGYTF	TGTGCCAGCAGTGTTGAGGATAACTATGGCTACACCTTC
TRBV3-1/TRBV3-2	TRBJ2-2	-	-	CASSQGGVTGELFF	TGTGCCAGCAGCCAAGGGGGAGTTACCGGGGAGCTGTTTTTT
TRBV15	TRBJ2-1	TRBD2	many	CATSRDPTSVSQQFF	TGTGCCACCAGCAGAGATCCCACTAGCGTGAGTCAGCAGTTCTTC
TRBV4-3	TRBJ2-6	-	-	CASSQDGTTGANVLTF	TGCGCCAGCAGCCAAGATGGGACAACTGGGGCCAACGTCCTGACTTTC
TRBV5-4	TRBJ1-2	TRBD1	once	CASSLGGQPGAGYTF	TGTGCCAGCAGCTTGGGGGGACAGCCAGGTGCTGGCTACACCTTC
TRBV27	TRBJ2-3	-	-	CASSFQDTQYF	TGTGCCAGCAGTTTCCAAGATACGCAGTATTTT
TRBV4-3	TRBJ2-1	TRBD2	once	CASSQGVFLADNEQFF	TGCGCCAGCAGCCAAGGTGTATTCCTAGCGGACAATGAGCAGTTCTTC
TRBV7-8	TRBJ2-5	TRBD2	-	CASSRLAGGQETQYF	TGTGCCAGCAGCCGACTAGCGGGGGGGCAAGAGACCCAGTACTTC
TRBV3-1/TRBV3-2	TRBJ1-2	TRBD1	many	CASSHVGTGVGYTF	TGTGCCAGCAGCCACGTAGGGACAGGGGTTGGCTACACCTTC
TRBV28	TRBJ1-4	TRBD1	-	CASVGTDEKLFF	TGTGCCAGCGTGGGGACAGATGAAAAACTGTTTTTT
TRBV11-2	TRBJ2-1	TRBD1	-	CASSQDRDLPVF	TGTGCCAGCAGTCAGGACAGGGATCTCCCGGTCTTC
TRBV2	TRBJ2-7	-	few	CASGYAREGEQYF	TGTGCCAGCGGCTATGCCCGGGAAGGGGAGCAGTACTTC
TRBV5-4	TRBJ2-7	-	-	CASSLFGYEQYF	TGTGCCAGCAGCCTCTTCGGCTACGAGCAGTACTTC
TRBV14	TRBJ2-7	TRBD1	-	CASSRGQGFYEQYF	TGTGCCAGCAGCCGGGGACAGGGATTCTACGAGCAGTACTTC